Reported below is one T cell receptor (beta chain). These data are taken from a study of blood T cell repertoires in COVID-19. The authors' processing: The authors estimated nucleated cell counts from reference gene primer amplification. The method was immunoSEQ multiplex PCR; TCRdb's version includes in-frame clones alone and lacks a portion of them. V and J calls and clone size are copied from that table; D and trimming were computed from the DNA. This table holds about 100,000 clones, almost 80% found once. There are 12 residues in the CDR3. The germline CDR1 and CDR2 sequences are LGHDT and YNNKEL (reference sequence). With 3 bases removed from V and 3 bases from J, the gap between germline ends came to 6 bases.

The sequenced material came from peripheral blood. This sequence originates from an older man with active or convalescent COVID-19. The genes are TRBV3-1 (or the pseudogene TRBV3-2) and TRBJ2-7; D remains unclear. CDR3 in amino acids: CASSHTYYEQYF. CDR3 nucleotides: TGTGCCAGCAGCCACACCTACTACGAGCAGTACTTC.